This T cell receptor beta chain was sequenced in a study of Ad26.COV2.S vaccination and SARS-CoV-2 variants. Study at large: Ad26.COV2.S was injected intramuscularly once or twice, 56 days apart. Broader study findings: Substantial post-vaccination breadth of spike-specific CD8+ and CD4+ T cell responses was reported. Spike-specific TCR breadth was greater in vaccine than placebo recipients.

The table lists this clone with a few counts. Its antigen remains unknown. The germline V and J ends were trimmed by 2 bases and 4 bases, with 14 bases remaining between them. This CDR3 has 15 amino acids. Germline V lookup: CDR1 SEHNR, CDR2 FQNEAQ (reference sequence). Generated by immunoSEQ multiplex PCR, the TCRdb table keeps only in-frame clones and is missing some. In the table there are 250,000 or so clones, roughly 85% of which are singletons. As for treatment: around 19 received Ad26.COV2.S at low or high dose, single or two shots; about 5 received placebo; per-sample allocation not given. Material that was analyzed had been drawn on day 63 after the first vaccine or placebo injection.

The TCR was taken from a person between 18 and 60 years old who received the Ad26.COV2.S COVID-19 vaccine or a placebo. The sequencing used peripheral blood, collected in a trial of Ad26.COV2.S vaccine versus placebo. V usage is TRBV7-9 and J usage is TRBJ1-2; D is uncertain. The CDR3 here is CASSLQTDRIYGYTF. CDR3 sequence (DNA): TGTGCCAGCAGCTTACAGACCGACCGTATCTATGGCTACACCTTC.